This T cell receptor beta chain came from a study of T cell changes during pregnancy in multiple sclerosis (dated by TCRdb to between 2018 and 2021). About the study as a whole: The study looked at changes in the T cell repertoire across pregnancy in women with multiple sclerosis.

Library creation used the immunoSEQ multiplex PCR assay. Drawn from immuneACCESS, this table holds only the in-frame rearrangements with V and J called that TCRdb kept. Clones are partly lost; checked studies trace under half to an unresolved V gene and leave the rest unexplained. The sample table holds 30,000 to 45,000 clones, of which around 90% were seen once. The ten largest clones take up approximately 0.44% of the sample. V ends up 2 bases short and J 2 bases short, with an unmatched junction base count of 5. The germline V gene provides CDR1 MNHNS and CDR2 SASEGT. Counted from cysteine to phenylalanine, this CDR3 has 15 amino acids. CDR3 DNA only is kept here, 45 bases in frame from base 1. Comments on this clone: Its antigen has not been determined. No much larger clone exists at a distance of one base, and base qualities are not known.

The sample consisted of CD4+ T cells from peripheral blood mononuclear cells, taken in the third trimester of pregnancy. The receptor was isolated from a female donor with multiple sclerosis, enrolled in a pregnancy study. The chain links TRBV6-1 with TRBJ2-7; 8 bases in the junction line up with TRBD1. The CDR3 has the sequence CASSERRGLTYEQYF. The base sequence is TGTGCCAGCAGTGAACGCAGGGGGCTCACCTACGAGCAGTACTTC.